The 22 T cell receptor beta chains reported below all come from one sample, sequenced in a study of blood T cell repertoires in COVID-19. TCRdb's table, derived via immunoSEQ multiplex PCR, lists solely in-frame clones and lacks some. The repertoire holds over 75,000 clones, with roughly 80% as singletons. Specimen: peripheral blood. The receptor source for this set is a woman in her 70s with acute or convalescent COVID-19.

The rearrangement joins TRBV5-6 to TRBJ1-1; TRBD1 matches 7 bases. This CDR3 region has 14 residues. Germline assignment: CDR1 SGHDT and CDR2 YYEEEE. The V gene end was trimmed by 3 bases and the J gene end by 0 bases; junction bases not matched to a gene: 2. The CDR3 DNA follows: TGTGCCAGCAGCTGGGGACAGTTGAACACTGAAGCTTTCTTT. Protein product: CASSWGQLNTEAFF.

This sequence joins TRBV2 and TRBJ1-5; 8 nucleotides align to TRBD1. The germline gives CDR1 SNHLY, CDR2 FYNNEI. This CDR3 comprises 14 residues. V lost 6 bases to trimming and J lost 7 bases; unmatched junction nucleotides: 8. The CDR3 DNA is TGTGCCAGCAGCGCTGGACAGGGAAGCCAGCCCCAGCATTTT. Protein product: CASSAGQGSQPQHF.

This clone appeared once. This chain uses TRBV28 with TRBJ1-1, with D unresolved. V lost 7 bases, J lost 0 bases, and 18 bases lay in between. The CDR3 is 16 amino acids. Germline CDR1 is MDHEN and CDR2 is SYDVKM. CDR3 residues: CASNPLGGGMNTEAFF. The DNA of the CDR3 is TGTGCCAGCAACCCCCTCGGTGGAGGGATGAACACTGAAGCTTTCTTT.

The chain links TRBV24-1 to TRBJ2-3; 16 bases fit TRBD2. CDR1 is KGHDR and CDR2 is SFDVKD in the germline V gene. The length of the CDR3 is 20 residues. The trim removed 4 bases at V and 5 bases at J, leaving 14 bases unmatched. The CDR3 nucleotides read TGTGCCACCAGTGACCGACGCGGGACTAGCGGGGGGGCCGGTGGAGATACGCAGTATTTT. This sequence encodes CATSDRRGTSGGAGGDTQYF.

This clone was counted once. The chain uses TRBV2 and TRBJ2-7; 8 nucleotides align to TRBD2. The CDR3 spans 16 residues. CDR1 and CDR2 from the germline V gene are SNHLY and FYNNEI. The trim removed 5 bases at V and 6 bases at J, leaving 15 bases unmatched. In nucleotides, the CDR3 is TGTGCCAGCAGTTACACTCCGGGGGGGCGAGGCAGCGAGCAGTACTTC. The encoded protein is CASSYTPGGRGSEQYF.

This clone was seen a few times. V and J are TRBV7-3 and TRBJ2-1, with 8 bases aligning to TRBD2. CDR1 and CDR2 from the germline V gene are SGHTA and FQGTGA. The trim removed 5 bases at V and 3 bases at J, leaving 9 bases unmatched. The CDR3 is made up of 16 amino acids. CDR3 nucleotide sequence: TGTGCCAGCAGCCCCCCAGGGGCGGGAGGCTACAATGAGCAGTTCTTC. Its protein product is CASSPPGAGGYNEQFF.

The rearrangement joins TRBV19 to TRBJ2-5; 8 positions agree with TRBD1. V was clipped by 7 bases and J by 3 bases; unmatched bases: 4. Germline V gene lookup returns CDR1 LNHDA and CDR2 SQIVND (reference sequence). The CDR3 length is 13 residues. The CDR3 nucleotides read TGTGCCAGTACCACAGGGGGAAAAGAGACCCAGTACTTC. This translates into CASTTGGKETQYF. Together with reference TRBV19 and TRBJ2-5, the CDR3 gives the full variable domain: DGGITQSPKYLFRKEGQNVTLSCEQNLNHDAMYWYRQDPGQGLRLIYYSQIVNDFQKGDIAEGYSVSREKKESFPLTVTSAQKNPTAFYLCASTTGGKETQYFGPGTRLLVL.

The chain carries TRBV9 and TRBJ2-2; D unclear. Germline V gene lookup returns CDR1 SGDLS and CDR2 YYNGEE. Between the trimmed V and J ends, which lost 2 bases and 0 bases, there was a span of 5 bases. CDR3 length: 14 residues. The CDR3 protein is CASSVTTNTGELFF. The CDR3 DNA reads TGTGCCAGCAGCGTTACAACGAACACCGGGGAGCTGTTTTTT.

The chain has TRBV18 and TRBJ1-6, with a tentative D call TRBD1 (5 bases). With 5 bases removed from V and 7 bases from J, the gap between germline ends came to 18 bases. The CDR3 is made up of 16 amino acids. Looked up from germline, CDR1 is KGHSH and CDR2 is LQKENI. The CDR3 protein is CASSIIGALENSPLHF. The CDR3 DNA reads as TGTGCCAGCTCAATCATAGGGGCTCTGGAGAATTCACCCCTCCACTTT.

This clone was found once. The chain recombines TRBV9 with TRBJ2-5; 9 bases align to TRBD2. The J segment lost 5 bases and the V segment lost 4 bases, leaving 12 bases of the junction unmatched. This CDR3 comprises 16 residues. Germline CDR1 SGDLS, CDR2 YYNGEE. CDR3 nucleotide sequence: TGTGCCAGCAGCAGTAGCCGCGGGGGGGCCTGGGAGACCCAGTACTTC. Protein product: CASSSSRGGAWETQYF.

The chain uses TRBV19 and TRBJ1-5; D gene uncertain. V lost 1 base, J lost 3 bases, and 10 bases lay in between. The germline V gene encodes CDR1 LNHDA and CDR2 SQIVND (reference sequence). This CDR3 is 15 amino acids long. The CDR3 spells CASSIAGRNNQPQHF. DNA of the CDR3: TGTGCCAGTAGTATAGCGGGAAGGAACAATCAGCCCCAGCATTTT.

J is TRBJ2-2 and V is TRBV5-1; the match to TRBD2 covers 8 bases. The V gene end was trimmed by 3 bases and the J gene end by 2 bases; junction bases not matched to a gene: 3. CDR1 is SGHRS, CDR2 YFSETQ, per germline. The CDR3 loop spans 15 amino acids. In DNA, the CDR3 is TGCGCCAGCAGCTCGGGGGGGCCAAACACCGGGGAGCTGTTTTTT. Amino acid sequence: CASSSGGPNTGELFF.

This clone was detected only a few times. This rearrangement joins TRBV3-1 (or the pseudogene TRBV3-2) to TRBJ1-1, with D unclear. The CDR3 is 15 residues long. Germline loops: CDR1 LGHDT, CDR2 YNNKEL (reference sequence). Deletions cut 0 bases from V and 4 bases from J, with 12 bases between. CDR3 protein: CASSQEAPRGTEAFF. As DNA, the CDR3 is TGTGCCAGCAGCCAAGAGGCCCCACGGGGCACTGAAGCTTTCTTT.

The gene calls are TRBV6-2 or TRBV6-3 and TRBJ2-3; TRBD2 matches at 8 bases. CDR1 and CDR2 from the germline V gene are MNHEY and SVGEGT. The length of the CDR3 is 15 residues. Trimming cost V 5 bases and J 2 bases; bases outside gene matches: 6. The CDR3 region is CASSHPAGATDTQYF. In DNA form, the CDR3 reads TGTGCCAGCAGTCACCCAGCGGGAGCCACAGATACGCAGTATTTT.

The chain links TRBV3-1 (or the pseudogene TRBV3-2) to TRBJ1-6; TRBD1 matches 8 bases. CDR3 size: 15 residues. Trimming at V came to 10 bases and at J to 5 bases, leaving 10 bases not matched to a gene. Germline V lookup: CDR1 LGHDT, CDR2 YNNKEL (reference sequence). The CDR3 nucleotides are TGTGCCACCCCAACAGGGGGAGGGCATAATTCACCCCTCCACTTT. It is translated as CATPTGGGHNSPLHF.

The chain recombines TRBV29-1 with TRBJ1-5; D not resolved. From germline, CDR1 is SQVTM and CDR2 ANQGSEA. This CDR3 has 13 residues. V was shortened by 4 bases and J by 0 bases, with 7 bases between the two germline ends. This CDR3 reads CSVGGDSNQPQHF. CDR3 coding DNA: TGCAGCGTTGGGGGAGATAGCAATCAGCCCCAGCATTTT.

As DNA, the CDR3 is TGTGCCACCAGTGCCCAGTATACGCAGTATTTT. Its translation is CATSAQYTQYF. The rearrangement links TRBV24-1 to TRBJ2-3; D gene unclear. Trimming took 5 bases from V and 7 from J, leaving 6 bases between them. Germline-derived CDR1 and CDR2 are KGHDR and SFDVKD. The CDR3 extends over 11 amino acids.

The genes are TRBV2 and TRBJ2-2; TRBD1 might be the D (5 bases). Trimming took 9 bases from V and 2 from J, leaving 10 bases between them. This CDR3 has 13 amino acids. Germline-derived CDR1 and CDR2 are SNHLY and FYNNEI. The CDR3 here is CASTTVNTGELFF. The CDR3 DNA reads TGTGCCAGTACGACAGTTAACACCGGGGAGCTGTTTTTT.

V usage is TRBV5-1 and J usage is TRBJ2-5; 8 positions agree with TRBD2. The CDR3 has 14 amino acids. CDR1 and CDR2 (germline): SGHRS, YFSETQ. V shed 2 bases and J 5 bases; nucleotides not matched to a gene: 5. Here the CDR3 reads CASSFSGGGETQYF. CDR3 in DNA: TGCGCCAGCAGCTTCAGCGGGGGAGGGGAGACCCAGTACTTC.

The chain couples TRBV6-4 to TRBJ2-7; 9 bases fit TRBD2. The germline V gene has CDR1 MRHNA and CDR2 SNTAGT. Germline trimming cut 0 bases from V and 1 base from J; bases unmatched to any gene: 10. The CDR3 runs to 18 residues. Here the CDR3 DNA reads TGTGCCAGCAGTGACTCCTGCGGGAGGGCCTTGGAATCCTACGAGCAGTACTTC. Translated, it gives CASSDSCGRALESYEQYF.

DNA of the CDR3: TGTGCCACTGACTTAGGAGACCCTCGAAGTTCACCCCTCCACTTT. It yields the protein CATDLGDPRSSPLHF. The V gene is TRBV28, the J gene TRBJ1-6; no clear D gene. This CDR3 has 15 amino acids. The germline V gene encodes CDR1 MDHEN and CDR2 SYDVKM. V dropped 10 bases and J dropped 9 bases, with 22 bases sitting between them.

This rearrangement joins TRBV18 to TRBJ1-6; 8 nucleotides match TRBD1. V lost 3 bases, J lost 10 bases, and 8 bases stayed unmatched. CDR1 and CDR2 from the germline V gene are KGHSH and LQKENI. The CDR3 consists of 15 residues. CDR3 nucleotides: TGTGCCAGCTCACCTCTGCAGGGGGCTGGATCACCCCTCCACTTT. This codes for CASSPLQGAGSPLHF.